This entry features one TCR beta chain sequence. CDR1 and CDR2 from the germline V gene are SGHNT and YENEEA. The CDR3 totals 14 residues. V gave up 5 bases and J gave up 5 bases, with 15 bases separating them. The assay was immunoSEQ multiplex PCR, and TCRdb's table has in-frame clones only and misses some. The profile shows 200,000 or so clones, under 85% of them singletons. This entry comes from a study of blood T cell repertoires in COVID-19. The sequenced material came from peripheral blood. This TCR was sampled from a middle-aged woman with acute or convalescent COVID-19. The V and J genes are TRBV11-3 and TRBJ1-2, with unresolved D. CDR3 sequence: CASSPKAVLYGYTF. CDR3 sequence (DNA): TGTGCCAGCAGCCCCAAGGCGGTATTATATGGCTACACCTTC.